This TCR beta chain was retrieved from a study of OX40 agonist ivuxolimab in advanced cancers. For the study in its entirety: Ivuxolimab was a fully human IgG2 agonistic monoclonal antibody targeting the costimulatory receptor OX40 (CD134). Patients were allowed to have had prior anti-PD-1, anti-PD-L1 or anti-CTLA-4 therapy, and approximately 40% of the dose-escalation patients had been treated with checkpoint inhibitors. Partial responses occurred in three dose-escalation patients, of whom one had hepatocellular carcinoma and two had cutaneous melanoma. Intravenous ivuxolimab was administered to patients every 2 weeks at six dose levels: 0.01, 0.1, 0.3, 1.5, 3 and 10 mg/kg. The dose-escalation cohort was about 87% male with a mean age of about 54 years, ranging from about 23 to 85. Of the approximately 50 patients in dose escalation, 19 had hepatocellular carcinoma, some 15 had melanoma, 9 had renal cell carcinoma and 9 had head and neck cancer. The paper covers the monotherapy dose-escalation part of the phase I ivuxolimab trial, which included N of about 50 patients. The purpose of peripheral TCRbeta sequencing was to test whether ivuxolimab changed TCR sequence diversity and led to clonal T-cell expansion. Overall results and qualifications from the work: In the 0.1-3.0 mg/kg groups, partial responders were among the patients with the lowest normalized peripheral clonal expansion, particularly in CD8+ T cells. The antigen specificity of the clonally expanded peripheral T cells was not determined. At doses of 0.1 to 3.0 mg/kg, clonal expansion of both CD4+ and CD8+ blood T cells was observed from baseline to week 6. Low levels of normalized T-cell clonal expansion were also seen in some nonresponding patients. On average, CD8+ T cells showed more expanded clones than CD4+ T cells after ivuxolimab.

Patients with a history of autoimmune disease or receiving systemic immunosuppression were excluded from the trial. Peripheral blood for TCR sequencing was collected from all dose cohorts at baseline, on cycle 4 day 1, and on cycle 7 day 1. The samples were taken from a phase I, first-in-human, multicenter, open-label dose-escalation trial of ivuxolimab. Adults with locally advanced or metastatic melanoma, renal cell, hepatocellular, or head and neck squamous cell carcinoma were enrolled in the trial. Before TCR sequencing, CD4+ T cells and CD8+ T cells from peripheral blood were sorted into separate populations. Genomic DNA was isolated from the sorted cells so that the TCRbeta CDR3 region could be sequenced. TCRbeta CDR3 regions were sequenced using the immunoSEQ Assay. In TCRdb, the immuneACCESS table is reduced to in-frame sequences with V and J assigned. These tables do not hold every clone; where another copy was compared, an unresolved V gene accounts for under half, and the others remain unexplained. For this sample the table gives 65,000 to 80,000 clones, of which roughly 87% were detected only once. Approximately 0.25% of the sample rests with the top ten.

Trimming costs V 5 bases and J 0 bases, and their ends lie 8 bases apart. The germline V gene (reference sequence) supplies CDR1 MNHNY and CDR2 SVGAGI. The CDR3, cysteine through phenylalanine, is 14 amino acids long. The read is trimmed to its CDR3 DNA, 42 bases read in frame from base 1. This clone came up a few times. It lacks a known antigen. Qualities for individual bases were not recorded, and no much larger clone is one base off. The chain joins TRBV6-6 to TRBJ1-3; TRBD1 could be the D gene, as 5 bases match. The receptor comes from an adult with an advanced solid tumor such as melanoma, head and neck, liver or kidney cancer. The source material was CD4+ or CD8+ T cells sorted from blood, sampled in a trial of the OX40 agonist ivuxolimab. This receptor carries the CDR3 CASSDSYSGNTIYF. The DNA sequence is TGTGCCAGCAGTGACAGTTACTCTGGAAACACCATATATTTT.